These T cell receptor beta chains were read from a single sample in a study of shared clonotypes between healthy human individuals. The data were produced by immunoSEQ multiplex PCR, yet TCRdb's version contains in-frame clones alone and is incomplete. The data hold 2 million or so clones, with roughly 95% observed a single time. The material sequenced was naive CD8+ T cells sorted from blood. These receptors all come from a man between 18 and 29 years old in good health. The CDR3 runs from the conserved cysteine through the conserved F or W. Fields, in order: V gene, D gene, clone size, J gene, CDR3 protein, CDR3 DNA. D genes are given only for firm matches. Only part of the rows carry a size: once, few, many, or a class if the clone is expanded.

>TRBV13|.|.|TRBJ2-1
CASSLRGAVEQFF
TGTGCCAGCAGCTTACGGGGGGCGGTTGAGCAGTTCTTC
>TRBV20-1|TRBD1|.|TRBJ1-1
CSVGTGFF
TGCAGTGTCGGGACAGGTTTCTTT
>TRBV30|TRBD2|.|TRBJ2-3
CAWNLAGGTDTQYF
TGTGCCTGGAACTTAGCGGGAGGCACAGATACGCAGTATTTT
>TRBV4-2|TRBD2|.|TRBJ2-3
CASSQDALAGRNTQYF
TGTGCCAGCAGCCAAGATGCTCTAGCGGGGAGAAATACGCAGTATTTT
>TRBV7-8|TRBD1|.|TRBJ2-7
CASSLGTGADEQYF
TGTGCCAGCAGCTTAGGGACAGGGGCTGACGAGCAGTACTTC
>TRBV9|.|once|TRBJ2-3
CASSPTTVVGTDTQYF
TGTGCCAGCAGCCCGACCACGGTGGTGGGCACAGATACGCAGTATTTT
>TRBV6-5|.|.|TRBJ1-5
CASSLSEGGNQPQHF
TGTGCCAGCAGCCTCAGCGAAGGGGGAAATCAGCCCCAGCATTTT
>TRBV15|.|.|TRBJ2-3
CATSRERRDTDTQYF
TGTGCCACCAGCAGAGAGAGGCGGGACACAGATACGCAGTATTTT
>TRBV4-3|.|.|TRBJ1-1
CASSQVWGSTNTEAFF
TGCGCCAGCAGCCAAGTATGGGGCAGTACGAACACTGAAGCTTTCTTT
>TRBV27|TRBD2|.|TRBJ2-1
CASSSSGGYNEQFF
TGTGCCAGTTCTTCTAGCGGGGGGTACAATGAGCAGTTCTTC
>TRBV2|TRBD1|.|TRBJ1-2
CASSEAGDRGDYGYTF
TGTGCCAGCAGTGAAGCCGGGGACAGGGGAGACTATGGCTACACCTTC
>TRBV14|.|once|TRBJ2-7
CASSQVLAWGNEQYF
TGTGCCAGCAGCCAAGTCCTTGCTTGGGGAAACGAGCAGTACTTC
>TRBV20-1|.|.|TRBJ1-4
CSAGGEKLFF
TGCAGTGCTGGGGGGGAAAAACTGTTTTTT
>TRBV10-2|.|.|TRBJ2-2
CASSEVVRVTGELFF
TGCGCCAGCAGTGAAGTAGTACGGGTGACCGGGGAGCTGTTTTTT
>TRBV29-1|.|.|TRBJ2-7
CSVEQGHSYEQYF
TGCAGCGTTGAACAGGGACACTCCTACGAGCAGTACTTC
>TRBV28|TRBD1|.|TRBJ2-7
CASTDTGTGGYEQYF
TGTGCCAGCACCGATACCGGGACAGGGGGCTACGAGCAGTACTTC
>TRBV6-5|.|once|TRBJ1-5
CASSLIQPQHF
TGTGCCAGCAGTTTAATTCAGCCCCAGCATTTT
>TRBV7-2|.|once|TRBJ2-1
CASSYGLNSEQFF
TGTGCCAGCAGCTACGGGTTAAATAGTGAGCAGTTCTTC
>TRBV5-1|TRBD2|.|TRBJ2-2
CASSLRAGGSTGELFF
TGCGCCAGCAGCTTGAGAGCGGGGGGTAGCACCGGGGAGCTGTTTTTT
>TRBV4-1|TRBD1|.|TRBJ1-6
CASSQQTGSSPLHF
TGCGCCAGCAGCCAACAGACAGGGTCTTCACCCCTCCACTTT
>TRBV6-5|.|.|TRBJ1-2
CASSYGWGGKYGYTF
TGTGCCAGCAGTTACGGATGGGGGGGTAAGTATGGCTACACCTTC
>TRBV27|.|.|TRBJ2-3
CASSFGYTDTQYF
TGTGCCAGCAGTTTCGGGTATACAGATACGCAGTATTTT
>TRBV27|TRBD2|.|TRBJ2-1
CASSRLTASGTNEQFF
TGTGCCAGCAGCAGACTGACGGCTAGCGGGACCAATGAGCAGTTCTTC
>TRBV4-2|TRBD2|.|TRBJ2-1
CASSQEYEGGSNEQFF
TGTGCCAGCAGCCAAGAATATGAGGGAGGGAGCAATGAGCAGTTCTTC
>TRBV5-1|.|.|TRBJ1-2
CASSPALGASEAHGYTF
TGCGCCAGCAGCCCGGCGTTGGGTGCCAGTGAAGCTCATGGCTACACCTTC
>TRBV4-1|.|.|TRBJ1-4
CASSQVLTGTINEKLFF
TGCGCCAGCAGCCAAGTTCTGACGGGAACCATTAATGAAAAACTGTTTTTT
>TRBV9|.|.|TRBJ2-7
CASSVGGLSYEQYF
TGTGCCAGCAGCGTAGGGGGGCTTAGCTACGAGCAGTACTTC
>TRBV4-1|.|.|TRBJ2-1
CASSQESYNEQFF
TGCGCCAGCAGCCAAGAATCCTACAATGAGCAGTTCTTC
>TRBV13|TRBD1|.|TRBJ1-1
CASSEDRGETEAFF
TGTGCCAGCAGCGAGGACAGGGGGGAAACTGAAGCTTTCTTT
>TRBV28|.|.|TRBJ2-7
CASSPWRGLSYEQYF
TGTGCCAGCAGTCCGTGGCGGGGGCTCTCCTACGAGCAGTACTTC
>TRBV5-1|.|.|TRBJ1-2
CASSSRQVPRGYTF
TGCGCCAGCAGCTCTCGACAGGTCCCCCGTGGCTACACCTTC
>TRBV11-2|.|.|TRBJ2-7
CASSLGAEDTYEQYF
TGTGCCAGCAGCTTAGGGGCGGAAGATACCTACGAGCAGTACTTC
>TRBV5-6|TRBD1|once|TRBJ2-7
CASSVGQGGEQYF
TGTGCCAGCAGCGTCGGACAGGGCGGCGAGCAGTACTTC
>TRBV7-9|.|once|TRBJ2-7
CASSLDGSSYEQYF
TGTGCCAGCAGCTTAGACGGGAGCTCCTACGAGCAGTACTTC
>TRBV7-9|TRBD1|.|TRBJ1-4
CASSGGQQNEKLFF
TGTGCCAGCAGCGGGGGACAGCAAAATGAAAAACTGTTTTTT
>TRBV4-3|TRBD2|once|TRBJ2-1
CASSQDPPLAGGSNEQFF
TGCGCCAGCAGCCAAGACCCCCCTCTAGCGGGAGGCTCCAATGAGCAGTTCTTC
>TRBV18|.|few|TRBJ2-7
CASSPGALNYEQYF
TGTGCCAGCTCACCAGGTGCGCTCAACTACGAGCAGTACTTC
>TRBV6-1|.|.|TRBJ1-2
CASSEVLDSNYGYTF
TGTGCCAGCAGTGAAGTTCTGGACAGTAACTATGGCTACACCTTC
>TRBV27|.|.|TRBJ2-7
CASSLGPTEEYEQYF
TGTGCCAGCAGTTTGGGACCAACGGAGGAATACGAGCAGTACTTC
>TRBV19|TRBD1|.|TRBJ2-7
CASSPQGAVYEQYF
TGTGCCAGTAGTCCCCAGGGGGCCGTCTACGAGCAGTACTTC
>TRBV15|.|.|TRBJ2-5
CATSRDSGGKETQYF
TGTGCCACCAGCAGAGATTCAGGCGGGAAAGAGACCCAGTACTTC
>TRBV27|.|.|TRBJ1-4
CASSLGWPRGEKLFF
TGTGCCAGCAGTTTAGGGTGGCCTAGGGGTGAAAAACTGTTTTTT